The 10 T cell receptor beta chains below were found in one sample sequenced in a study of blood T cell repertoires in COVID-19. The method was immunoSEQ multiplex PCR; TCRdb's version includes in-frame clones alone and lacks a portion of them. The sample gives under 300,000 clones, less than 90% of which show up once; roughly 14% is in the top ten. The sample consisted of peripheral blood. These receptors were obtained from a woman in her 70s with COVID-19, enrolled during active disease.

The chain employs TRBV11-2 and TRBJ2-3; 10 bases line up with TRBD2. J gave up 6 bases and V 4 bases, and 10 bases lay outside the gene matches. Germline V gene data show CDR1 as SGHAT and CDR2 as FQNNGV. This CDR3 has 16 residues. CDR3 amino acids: CASSSRVAGGSDTQYF. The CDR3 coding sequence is TGTGCCAGCAGCTCCCGGGTAGCGGGGGGTTCCGATACGCAGTATTTT.

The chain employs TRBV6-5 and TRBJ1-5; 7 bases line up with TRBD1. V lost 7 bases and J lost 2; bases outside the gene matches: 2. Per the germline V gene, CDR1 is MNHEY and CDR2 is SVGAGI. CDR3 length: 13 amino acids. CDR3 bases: TGTGCCAGCATCGACAGGGGCAATCAGCCCCAGCATTTT. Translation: CASIDRGNQPQHF.

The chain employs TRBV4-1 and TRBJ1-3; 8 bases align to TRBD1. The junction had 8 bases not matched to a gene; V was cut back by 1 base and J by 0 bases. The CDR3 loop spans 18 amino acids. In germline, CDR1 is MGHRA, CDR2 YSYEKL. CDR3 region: CASSQGHRGESSGNTIYF. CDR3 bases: TGCGCCAGCAGCCAAGGGCACAGGGGGGAGAGCTCTGGAAACACCATATATTTT.

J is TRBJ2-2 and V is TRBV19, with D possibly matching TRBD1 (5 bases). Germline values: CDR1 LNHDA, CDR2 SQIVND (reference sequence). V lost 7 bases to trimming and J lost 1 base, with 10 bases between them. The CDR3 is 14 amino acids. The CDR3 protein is CASKGQGNTGELFF. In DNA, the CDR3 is TGTGCCAGTAAGGGGCAGGGGAACACCGGGGAGCTGTTTTTT.

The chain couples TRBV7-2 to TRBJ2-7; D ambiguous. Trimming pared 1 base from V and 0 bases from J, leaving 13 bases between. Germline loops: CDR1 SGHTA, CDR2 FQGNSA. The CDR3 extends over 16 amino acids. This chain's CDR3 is CASSLGAPFSSYEQYF. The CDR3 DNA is TGTGCCAGCAGCTTAGGGGCCCCCTTTAGCTCCTACGAGCAGTACTTC.

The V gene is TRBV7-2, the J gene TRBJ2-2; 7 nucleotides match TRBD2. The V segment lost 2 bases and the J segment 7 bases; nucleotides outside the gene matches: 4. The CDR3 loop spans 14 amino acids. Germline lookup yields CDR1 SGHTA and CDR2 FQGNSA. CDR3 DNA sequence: TGTGCCAGCAGCTTAATCTGGGACTACGGGGAGCTGTTTTTT. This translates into CASSLIWDYGELFF. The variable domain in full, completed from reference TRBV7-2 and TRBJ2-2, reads GAGVSQSPSNKVTEKGKDVELRCDPISGHTALYWYRQSLGQGLEFLIYFQGNSAPDKSGLPSDRFSAERTGGSVSTLTIQRTQQEDSAVYLCASSLIWDYGELFFGEGSRLTVL.

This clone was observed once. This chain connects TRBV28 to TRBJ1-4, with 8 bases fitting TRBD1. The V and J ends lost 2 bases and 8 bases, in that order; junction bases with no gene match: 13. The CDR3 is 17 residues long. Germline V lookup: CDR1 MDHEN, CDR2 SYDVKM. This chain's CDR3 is CASSLGDPGQGGEKLFF. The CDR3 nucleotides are TGTGCCAGCAGTTTAGGCGATCCAGGACAGGGAGGCGAAAAACTGTTTTTT. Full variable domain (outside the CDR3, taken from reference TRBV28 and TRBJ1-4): DVKVTQSSRYLVKRTGEKVFLECVQDMDHENMFWYRQDPGLGLRLIYFSYDVKMKEKGDIPEGYSVSREKKERFSLILESASTNQTSMYLCASSLGDPGQGGEKLFFGSGTQLSVL.

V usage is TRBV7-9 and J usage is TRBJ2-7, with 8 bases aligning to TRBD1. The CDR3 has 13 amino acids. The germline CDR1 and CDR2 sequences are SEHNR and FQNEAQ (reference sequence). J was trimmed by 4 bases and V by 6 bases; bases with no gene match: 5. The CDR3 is CASSPGQGYEQYF. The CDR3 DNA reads TGTGCCAGCAGTCCTGGACAGGGATACGAGCAGTACTTC.

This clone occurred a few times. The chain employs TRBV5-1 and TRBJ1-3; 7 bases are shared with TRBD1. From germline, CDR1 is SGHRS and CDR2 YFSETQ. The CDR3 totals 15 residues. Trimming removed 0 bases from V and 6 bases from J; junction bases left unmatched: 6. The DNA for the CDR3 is TGCGCCAGCAGCTTGGAGGGGACAGCCAAAAACACCATATATTTT. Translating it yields CASSLEGTAKNTIYF.

The CDR3 here is CASSGLGGTSGGAGEQFF. The CDR3, as DNA: TGTGCCAGCAGTGGCCTGGGAGGGACTAGCGGGGGGGCGGGTGAGCAGTTCTTC. The chain couples TRBV6-1 to TRBJ2-1, with 16 bases matching TRBD2. V trimming: 4 bases; J trimming: 9 bases; junction bases outside the gene matches: 12. Germline CDR1 reads MNHNS; CDR2 reads SASEGT. This CDR3 contains 18 residues.